This TCR beta chain appears in the sequencing data of a study of blood T cell repertoires in COVID-19. Overall study context: The United States, Italy and Spain provided the acute and convalescent COVID-19 samples.

The CDR3 is 15 amino acids. Looked up from germline, CDR1 is LNHDA and CDR2 is SQIVND (reference sequence). The V gene lost 8 bases and the J gene lost 1 base, with 17 bases spanning the gap. The data were produced by immunoSEQ multiplex PCR, yet TCRdb's version contains in-frame clones alone and is incomplete. The table includes about 230,000 clones, 70% to 90% detected once. This TCR derives from an older woman with active or convalescent COVID-19. The chain is built from TRBV19 and TRBJ1-2; D call uncertain. Specimen: peripheral blood. CDR3 sequence: CASEDQSGFNYGYTF. Written as DNA, the CDR3 is TGTGCCAGTGAGGACCAGTCGGGGTTTAACTATGGCTACACCTTC.